The rows below give T cell receptor beta chains drawn from one sample of a study of cytomegalovirus exposure and HLA in healthy donors. Data came from immunoSEQ multiplex PCR; TCRdb stores just in-frame clones and leaves some out. Here the sample spans around 210,000 clones, 82% being singletons. Sequencing was performed on PBMCs. These receptor sequences come from a woman between 40 and 55 years old in good health and CMV-seronegative. Each CDR3 is given with its conserved first and last residue. D genes are given only for firm matches. Clone size appears in some rows only: once, few, many, or a class for an expanded clone.

cdr3_nt,cdr3_aa,v_call,clone_size,d_call,j_call
TGTGCCAGTAGATTAGCGGTAAGCGACAATGAGCAGTTCTTC,CASRLAVSDNEQFF,TRBV19,-,-,TRBJ2-1
TGTGCCAGCAGTGAAAGCCAGGCGAACACTGAAGCTTTCTTT,CASSESQANTEAFF,TRBV6-1,few,-,TRBJ1-1
TGTGCCAGCAGCTTAGCGCCATTTGGGACAGGGAAGGTCGAGCAGTACTTC,CASSLAPFGTGKVEQYF,TRBV7-2,once,TRBD1,TRBJ2-7
TGCGCCAGCAGCCCCGCCCGGGCCGGGACTAATGGGTACATTCAGTACTTC,CASSPARAGTNGYIQYF,TRBV5-1,-,TRBD2,TRBJ2-4
TGTGCCAGCAGCTTAGGGGTGGGGCTCTTAAATGAAAAACTGTTTTTT,CASSLGVGLLNEKLFF,TRBV7-2,-,-,TRBJ1-4
TGTGCCAGCAGCTGGAGGACAGGGGGCAGCGAGCAGTACTTC,CASSWRTGGSEQYF,TRBV5-5,-,TRBD1,TRBJ2-7
TGTGCCAGCAGTGATGCCGGGACAGGGATCCAGCCCCAGCATTTT,CASSDAGTGIQPQHF,TRBV2,-,TRBD1,TRBJ1-5
TGTGCCAGCAGTGATCAGGGGACCTACGAGCAGTACTTC,CASSDQGTYEQYF,TRBV2,-,-,TRBJ2-7
TGTGCCATCAGGCCGACAGAATCTGGAAACACCATATATTTT,CAIRPTESGNTIYF,TRBV10-3,-,-,TRBJ1-3
TGTGCCAGCAGTGGGACTAGCGGGGGGGGCAAAAACATTCAGTACTTC,CASSGTSGGGKNIQYF,TRBV6-6,few,TRBD2,TRBJ2-4
TGTGCCTGGGACAGGGACCAAGAGACCCAGTACTTC,CAWDRDQETQYF,TRBV30,-,TRBD1,TRBJ2-5
TGTGCCAGCTCACTGGGCTCGTACGAGCAGTACTTC,CASSLGSYEQYF,TRBV18,-,-,TRBJ2-7
TGTGCCAGCAGCGGGGGACTAGTGGTAGATACGCAGTATTTT,CASSGGLVVDTQYF,TRBV9,-,TRBD2,TRBJ2-3
TGTGCCAGCAGTTCGGCAGCGACTAACTATGGCTACACCTTC,CASSSAATNYGYTF,TRBV28,-,-,TRBJ1-2
TGTGCCAGCAGCTCGACAGGGTCTGGAAACACCATATATTTT,CASSSTGSGNTIYF,TRBV7-9,once,TRBD1,TRBJ1-3
TGTGCCAGCTTTTTTCAGGGGCCATTCACCGGGGAGCTGTTTTTT,CASFFQGPFTGELFF,TRBV7-2,-,-,TRBJ2-2
TGTGCCAGCAAGGAGGGGGCATCATCCTACGAGCAGTACTTC,CASKEGASSYEQYF,TRBV11-2,-,-,TRBJ2-7
TGTGCACTATCGGGGGGGTACGAGCAGTACTTC,CALSGGYEQYF,TRBV30,-,TRBD2,TRBJ2-7
TGTGCCAGCAGCCAAGCGGTACTAAGGGCCAACGTCCTGACTTTC,CASSQAVLRANVLTF,TRBV4-2,-,-,TRBJ2-6
TGTGCCAGCAGTTTGGGGTCTAGCGGCTACGAGCAGTACTTC,CASSLGSSGYEQYF,TRBV28,-,TRBD2,TRBJ2-7
TGCGCCAGCAGCTTGGTCGTCCCGGGACTAGCGCATCAAGAGACCCAGTACTTC,CASSLVVPGLAHQETQYF,TRBV5-1,-,TRBD2,TRBJ2-5
TGTGCCAGTAGTATCGCCGGAGTAACGGGCTACACCTTC,CASSIAGVTGYTF,TRBV19,-,-,TRBJ1-2
TGCGCCAGCAGCCCGACAGAGTCGGGCTCTAATGAGCAGTTCTTC,CASSPTESGSNEQFF,TRBV5-1,-,-,TRBJ2-1
TGTGCCAGCAGCCGTACCAGGGGGATCGGCGAGCAGTACTTC,CASSRTRGIGEQYF,TRBV7-9,once,TRBD1,TRBJ2-7
TGTGCCACCTTCCTGCGGGCCTATGGCTACACCTTC,CATFLRAYGYTF,TRBV6-5,once,-,TRBJ1-2
TGTGCCAGCAGCTCTAGCGGCTCGGGACATTACGAGCAGTACTTC,CASSSSGSGHYEQYF,TRBV7-2,-,-,TRBJ2-7
TGTGCCAGCAGCTCTCAAGGCAGGGACTATGGCTACACCTTC,CASSSQGRDYGYTF,TRBV5-6,-,-,TRBJ1-2
TGTGCCAGCAGCGAAACAGGGGGGGGCAATCAGCCCCAGCATTTT,CASSETGGGNQPQHF,TRBV6-6,-,TRBD1,TRBJ1-5
TGTGCCAGCTCACCAGGACAGGTGAGAGGGAACACTGAAGCTTTCTTT,CASSPGQVRGNTEAFF,TRBV18,-,TRBD1,TRBJ1-1
TGTGCCAGCGGGACTGACCCTTCCACAGATACGCAGTATTTT,CASGTDPSTDTQYF,TRBV28,-,-,TRBJ2-3
TGTGCCAAGGACAGGGGAACCGGGGAGCTGTTTTTT,CAKDRGTGELFF,TRBV30,-,TRBD1,TRBJ2-2
TGCGCCAGCAGCTTGGGCAGGGGCAATCAGCCCCAGCATTTT,CASSLGRGNQPQHF,TRBV5-1,-,-,TRBJ1-5
TGCAGCGTTGGAGGTGGAGAACGAAGCACCATATATTTT,CSVGGGERSTIYF,TRBV29-1,-,-,TRBJ1-3
TGTGCCAGCAGCTTAGATAGCGCTGGCTGGGGCTACGAGCAGTACTTC,CASSLDSAGWGYEQYF,TRBV11-2,-,-,TRBJ2-7
TGTGCCAGCAGTGTGGGGTGGACAGCTGAAGCTTTCTTT,CASSVGWTAEAFF,TRBV25-1,-,-,TRBJ1-1
TGTGCCAGCAGTCCTAGGCTCGGTTATTGGGAAAAACTGTTTTTT,CASSPRLGYWEKLFF,TRBV27,-,-,TRBJ1-4
TGTGCCAGCAGTTATTTGACTAGCGGTGAGACGCAGTATTTT,CASSYLTSGETQYF,TRBV28,-,TRBD2,TRBJ2-3
TGTGCCAGCAGCCTTATCGGACAGGGCACAGATACGCAGTATTTT,CASSLIGQGTDTQYF,TRBV5-8,-,TRBD1,TRBJ2-3
TGTGCCTGGAGTGTTCTAGCGGGGCCAGGTGGCTACACCTTC,CAWSVLAGPGGYTF,TRBV30,-,-,TRBJ1-2
TGTGCCAGCAGTTTTAACGGCTACGAGCAGTACTTC,CASSFNGYEQYF,TRBV27,-,-,TRBJ2-7
TGTGCCAGCAGATTCCGGGACAGGGAGACCTACGAGCAGTACTTC,CASRFRDRETYEQYF,TRBV27,-,TRBD1,TRBJ2-7
TGTGCCAGCAGCTTGGAATTCGGAGGTCCATCCTACGAGCAGTACTTC,CASSLEFGGPSYEQYF,TRBV5-6,-,-,TRBJ2-7